This T cell receptor beta chain appears in the sequencing data of a study of shared clonotypes between healthy human individuals. Across the study: Three CD4 naive, three CD4 memory, two CD8 naive and one CD8 memory plate were used per donor.

The length of the CDR3 is 14 residues. Germline-derived CDR1 and CDR2 are SGHVS and FQNEAQ. To note about this clone: What it recognizes is unknown. One end of the junction fails to match germline, which may point to a read error.

Findings of the study overall: Larger estimated richness was generally recorded for naive subsets relative to memory subsets.

Each replicate PCR on the sorted subsets used about 220 ng DNA (approximately 27,000 T cell genomes). The data were produced by immunoSEQ multiplex PCR, yet TCRdb's version contains in-frame clones alone and is incomplete. The sample includes some 650,000 clones, roughly 97% seen only once; the top ten take 0.055% to 0.07%. Into CD45RA+ naive and CD45RA-negative memory subsets, the CD4+ cells were split. The source material was naive CD4+ T cells sorted from blood. This sample's subset: CD45RA+ positively selected. V is TRBV7-8 and J is TRBJ2-4; D possibly corresponds to TRBD1 (5 bases). The source is a woman in her 30s in good health. The CDR3 bases are TGTGCCAGCAGCTTAGAAGGGGCCAGAAACATTCAGTACTTC. Residues: CASSLEGARNIQYF.